This T cell receptor beta chain was recovered during a study of Ad26.COV2.S vaccination and SARS-CoV-2 variants. Notes on the study in general: Those who received the vaccine showed greater spike-specific TCR breadth than those given placebo.

The treatment denotes: about 20 received Ad26.COV2.S at low or high dose, single or two shots; 5 received placebo; per-sample allocation not given. Day 63 after the first injection of vaccine or placebo was the sampling time. Comments on this clone: Its antigen is as yet unknown.

The CDR3 extends over 13 amino acids. Germline V lookup: CDR1 MDHEN, CDR2 SYDVKM. V gave up 7 bases and J gave up 10 bases, with 19 bases separating them. The assay was immunoSEQ multiplex PCR, and TCRdb's table has in-frame clones only and misses some. The table shows about 350,000 clones, with 88% occurring only once. The material sequenced was peripheral blood, taken in a trial of Ad26.COV2.S vaccine versus placebo. V gene TRBV28 combines with J gene TRBJ1-1; D gene unclear. The clonotype was recovered from a person aged 18-65 years who received the Ad26.COV2.S COVID-19 vaccine or a placebo. CDR3: CASKPQPALRAFF. DNA of the CDR3: TGTGCCAGCAAACCACAACCCGCCTTACGAGCTTTCTTT.